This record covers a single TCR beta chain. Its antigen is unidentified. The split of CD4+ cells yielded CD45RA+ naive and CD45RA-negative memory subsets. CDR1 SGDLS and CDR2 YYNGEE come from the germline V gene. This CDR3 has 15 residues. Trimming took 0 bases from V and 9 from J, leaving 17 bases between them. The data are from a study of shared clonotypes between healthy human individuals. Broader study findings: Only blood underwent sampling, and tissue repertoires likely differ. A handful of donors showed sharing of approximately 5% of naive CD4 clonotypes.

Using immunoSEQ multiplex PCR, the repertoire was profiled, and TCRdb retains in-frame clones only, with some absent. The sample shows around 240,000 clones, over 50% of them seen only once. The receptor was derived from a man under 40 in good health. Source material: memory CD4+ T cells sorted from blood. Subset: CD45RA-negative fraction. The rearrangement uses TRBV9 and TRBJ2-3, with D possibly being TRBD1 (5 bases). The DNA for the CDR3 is TGTGCCAGCAGCGTAGGAGGTAAGGGGCGAGGAACGCAGTATTTT. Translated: CASSVGGKGRGTQYF.